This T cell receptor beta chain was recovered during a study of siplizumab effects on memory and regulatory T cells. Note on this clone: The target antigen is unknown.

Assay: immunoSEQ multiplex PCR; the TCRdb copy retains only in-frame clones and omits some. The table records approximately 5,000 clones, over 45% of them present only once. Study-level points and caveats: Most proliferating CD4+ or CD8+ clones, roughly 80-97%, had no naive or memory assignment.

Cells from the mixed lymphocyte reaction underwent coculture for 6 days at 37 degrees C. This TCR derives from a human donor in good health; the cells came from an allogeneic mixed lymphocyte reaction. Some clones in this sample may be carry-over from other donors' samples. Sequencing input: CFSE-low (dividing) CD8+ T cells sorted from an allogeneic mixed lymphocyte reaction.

The chain's CDR3 is CASSLLGVRDEQFF. CDR3 coding DNA: TGTGCCAGCAGTTTGTTAGGGGTCAGGGATGAGCAGTTCTTC. V usage is TRBV27 and J usage is TRBJ2-1, with D tentatively TRBD1 (5 bases). Germline V gene data show CDR1 as MNHEY and CDR2 as SMNVEV (reference sequence). Trimming removed 3 bases at V and 8 bases at J, with 14 bases between. The CDR3 is 14 residues long.